One and the same sample provided the 14 T cell receptor beta chains below, sequenced in a study of blood T cell repertoires in COVID-19. Assay: immunoSEQ multiplex PCR; the TCRdb copy retains only in-frame clones and omits some. The sample contains about 100,000 clones, roughly 83% of which appear only once. Source material: peripheral blood. These receptors all stem from a human donor in a cohort sampled during active COVID-19.

The genes are TRBV5-1 and TRBJ2-1; D is ambiguous. The CDR3 loop spans 14 amino acids. Looked up from germline, CDR1 is SGHRS and CDR2 is YFSETQ. Trimming removed 5 bases at V and 4 bases at J, with 13 bases between. CDR3 amino acids: CASSRTTEYNEQFF. CDR3 bases: TGCGCCAGCAGTCGCACGACGGAGTACAATGAGCAGTTCTTC.

This chain links TRBV10-1 with TRBJ2-3, with 9 bases matching TRBD2. The junction had 10 bases not matched to a gene; V was cut back by 0 bases and J by 6 bases. The CDR3 loop spans 17 amino acids. From germline, CDR1 is WNHNN and CDR2 SYGVQD (reference sequence). The CDR3 sequence: CASSESPRGRAGDTQYF. The CDR3 DNA sequence: TGCGCCAGCAGTGAGTCCCCACGCGGGAGGGCCGGGGATACGCAGTATTTT.

V usage is TRBV9 and J usage is TRBJ2-6; 7 positions match TRBD1. Per germline, CDR1 SGDLS and CDR2 YYNGEE. The CDR3 has 16 residues. Trimming took 7 bases from V and 1 from J; bases not matched to a gene: 8. CDR3 nucleotides: TGTGCCAGCGGAAACAGGGGTACTTCTGGGGCCAACGTCCTGACTTTC. Encoded protein: CASGNRGTSGANVLTF.

The chain is built from TRBV2 and TRBJ1-1; D is ambiguous. Germline CDR1 SNHLY, CDR2 FYNNEI. V lost 3 bases, J lost 3 bases, and 11 bases lay in between. This CDR3 has 14 amino acids. CDR3 loop: CASSDSTGDTEAFF. DNA of the CDR3: TGTGCCAGCAGTGATTCGACCGGGGACACTGAAGCTTTCTTT. Complete variable domain (other parts from reference TRBV2 and TRBJ1-1): EPEVTQTPSHQVTQMGQEVILRCVPISNHLYFYWYRQILGQKVEFLVSFYNNEISEKSEIFDDQFSVERPDGSNFTLKIRSTKLEDSAMYFCASSDSTGDTEAFFGQGTRLTVV.

This chain connects TRBV4-3 to TRBJ1-5, with D unresolved. The CDR3 has 12 amino acids. V lost 3 bases, J lost 7 bases, and 7 bases lay in between. Germline CDR1 LGHNA, CDR2 YSLEER. Here the CDR3 DNA reads TGCGCCAGCAGCCATCTGGGCCAGCCCCAGCATTTT. It encodes CASSHLGQPQHF.

The chain combines TRBV6-2 or TRBV6-3 with TRBJ2-2; 11 bases map to TRBD2. The CDR3 is made up of 18 amino acids. The ends lost 0 bases at V and 7 bases at J; junction bases unmatched: 10. CDR1 and CDR2 (germline): MNHEY, SVGEGT. The DNA for the CDR3 is TGTGCCAGCAGTTACTCGGCTAGCGGGAGGATCTCAGGCGGGGAGCTGTTTTTT. Its protein product is CASSYSASGRISGGELFF.

This chain uses TRBV6-1 with TRBJ1-2; D is perhaps TRBD1 (6 bases). Trimming shortened V by 0 bases and J by 9 bases, and 14 bases separated the two germline ends. Germline lookup yields CDR1 MNHNS and CDR2 SASEGT. The CDR3 has 14 residues. The CDR3 protein is CASSEAGHPLSYTF. DNA for the CDR3: TGTGCCAGCAGTGAAGCGGGACATCCACTGAGCTACACCTTC.

The chain couples TRBV29-1 to TRBJ1-2; D is perhaps TRBD1 (5 bases). The CDR3 covers 14 residues. V gave up 4 bases and J gave up 6 bases, with 18 bases separating them. Germline V gene lookup returns CDR1 SQVTM and CDR2 ANQGSEA. CDR3 residues: CSVGGRQRGDGYTF. As DNA, the CDR3 is TGCAGCGTTGGAGGGAGACAGCGGGGCGATGGCTACACCTTC.

The sample holds a few counts of this clone. The chain recombines TRBV27 with TRBJ2-7; 14 bases map to TRBD2. V was pared by 4 bases and J by 5 bases, with 1 base of the junction left unmatched. Germline lookup yields CDR1 MNHEY and CDR2 SMNVEV (reference sequence). The length of the CDR3 is 14 residues. Written as DNA, the CDR3 is TGTGCCAGCAGTTGGGGACTAGCGGGAGACGAGCAGTACTTC. Protein: CASSWGLAGDEQYF.

The chain joins TRBV19 to TRBJ2-1; TRBD1 matches 8 bases. The J segment lost 5 bases and the V segment lost 6 bases, leaving 6 bases of the junction unmatched. CDR1 and CDR2 from the germline V gene are LNHDA and SQIVND (reference sequence). The CDR3 extends over 14 amino acids. The CDR3 spells CASRRTGKDNEQFF. CDR3 coding DNA: TGTGCCAGTAGGAGGACAGGGAAGGACAATGAGCAGTTCTTC.

The rearrangement uses TRBV29-1 and TRBJ1-1, with 7 nucleotides matching TRBD1. This CDR3 contains 21 residues. Germline V gene data show CDR1 as SQVTM and CDR2 as ANQGSEA. The V gene end was trimmed by 2 bases and the J gene end by 0 bases; junction bases not matched to a gene: 24. CDR3 nucleotides: TGCAGCGTTGAATATGGGGGGACAGAGGCCCTAGGACCGCTGATGAACACTGAAGCTTTCTTT. Protein: CSVEYGGTEALGPLMNTEAFF.

This clone was recorded once. Here the CDR3 DNA reads TGCGCCAGCAGCTTGGGACAGAATAATGAAAAACTGTTTTTT. Its translation: CASSLGQNNEKLFF. This chain joins TRBV5-1 and TRBJ1-4; D is perhaps TRBD1 (5 bases). The CDR3 is made up of 14 amino acids. The ends were cut back, 0 bases at V and 4 bases at J, with 7 bases in the middle. Germline-derived CDR1 and CDR2 are SGHRS and YFSETQ.

The CDR3 sequence is CASSPQGEYGYTF. In nucleotides, the CDR3 is TGTGCCAGCTCACCCCAGGGGGAGTATGGCTACACCTTC. This chain joins TRBV18 and TRBJ1-2, with TRBD1 matching over 7 bases. The V and J ends lost 3 bases and 5 bases, in that order; junction bases with no gene match: 3. The CDR3 runs to 13 residues. Germline loops: CDR1 KGHSH, CDR2 LQKENI. The variable domain in full, with the rest retrieved from reference TRBV18 and TRBJ1-2, is NAGVMQNPRHLVRRRGQEARLRCSPMKGHSHVYWYRQLPEEGLKFMVYLQKENIIDESGMPKERFSAEFPKEGPSILRIQQVVRGDSAAYFCASSPQGEYGYTFGSGTRLTVV.

The rearrangement joins TRBV4-2 to TRBJ2-7; maybe TRBD1 (6 bases). CDR1 is LGHNA, CDR2 YNFKEQ, per germline. V was clipped by 0 bases and J by 2 bases, with 11 bases between them. CDR3 length equals 15 residues. Written as DNA, the CDR3 is TGTGCCAGCAGCCAAGATCTCGAGGGGGCCTACGAGCAGTACTTC. Translating gives CASSQDLEGAYEQYF.